This T cell receptor beta chain was observed in a study of T cell responses to AZD1222 COVID-19 vaccine. Study observations and caveats: Donors skewed white British and female; clonal diversity was possibly underestimated. Scientists sampled the repertoires only once the peak T cell response had passed. Baseline serostatus was positive in only a handful of AZD1222 recipients. Unmutated variant regions reportedly attract nearly half of all spike-specific TCRs.

Repertoires were generated with immunoSEQ multiplex PCR, while TCRdb's copy carries only in-frame clones and drops some. The table includes 30,000 to 35,000 clones, approximately 90% detected once. A remark on this clone: Its antigen is currently unknown.

The sample here was peripheral blood, taken 28 days after the second AZD1222 dose. The origin of this receptor is an adult who received the AZD1222 COVID-19 vaccine.

The CDR3 sequence is CASGGGRTEDTQYF. CDR3 DNA sequence: TGCGCCAGCGGAGGGGGACGTACGGAAGATACGCAGTATTTT. V is TRBV5-1 and J is TRBJ2-3; D tentatively fits TRBD1 or TRBD2 (6 bases each). This CDR3 has 14 residues. V lost 7 bases and J lost 5, with 17 bases in between. The germline CDR1 and CDR2 sequences are SGHRS and YFSETQ.